This T cell receptor (beta chain) was sequenced during a study of T-cell reconstitution after alpha-beta-depleted transplantation in children. TCRbeta library construction was performed incorporating unique molecular identifiers. TCRdb re-called the PCR reads with MiXCR, one entry per CDR3 protein. In the table there are fewer than 750,000 distinct CDR3 sequences, under 30% of which are singletons. This clonotype was seen a few times. The antigen is unknown. A single base separates this from a much larger clone, so it may be a read error. Study-wide results and caveats: The origin of alpha-beta T cells about two months after transplant was reportedly several hundred expanded graft clones. For some patients, TCRbeta diversity was high at day 60 because of recipient T cells and thymic progenitors that survived. By one year post-transplant, T-cell counts and diversity largely arose from T cells that were newly produced.

The germline V gene encodes CDR1 MNHEY and CDR2 SVGEGT. Trimming took 6 bases from V and 6 from J; bases not matched to a gene: 4. The CDR3 consists of 13 residues. The chain links TRBV6-2 or TRBV6-3 to TRBJ2-2; 7 nucleotides agree with TRBD1. Sequencing was performed on PBMCs, mostly from graft donor cells, taken 360 days after TCRalphabeta/CD19-depleted stem cell transplant. This sequence was found in a boy younger than two who had a stem cell transplant for acute myeloid leukemia, so the T cells may come from the graft donor. CDR3 sequence: CASRPDRAGELFF. For the CDR3, the DNA is TGTGCCAGCAGACCAGACAGGGCCGGGGAGCTGTTTTTT.